The 18 T cell receptor beta chains reported below all come from one sample, sequenced in a study of Graves' ophthalmopathy and Graves' hyperthyroidism (dated by TCRdb to the late 2010s). The instrument given in TCRdb is Illumina HiSeq 2000. For repertoire sequencing, TCR beta CDR3 regions were amplified from RNA transcripts. The first round of RT-PCR was done with HTBI primers and the Qiagen OneStep RT-PCR kit, and was followed by a second round of multiplex PCR, then size selection and purification. The public reads were reprocessed in TCRdb via fastp at Q25 and MiXCR, keeping in-frame beta chains. Each CDR3 protein appears once, grouped with its most common genes and DNA. This sample comprises over a million distinct CDR3 sequences, about 36% of them detected only once. The top ten clonotypes cover more than 9.5% of the sample. The sample comprised peripheral blood or thyroid tissue (not recorded which). The receptors were sampled from an adult man with Graves' hyperthyroidism.

With regard to this clonotype: A much larger clone lies one base from this, so it may be a read error. The gene calls are TRBV19 and TRBJ1-1, with TRBD1 identical over 9 bases. The germline gives CDR1 LNHDA, CDR2 SQIVND (reference sequence). The V gene end was trimmed by 5 bases and the J gene end by 5 bases; junction bases not matched to a gene: 6. CDR3 length: 14 residues. The CDR3 DNA is TGTGCCAGTAGTTCGACAGGGGGGTGGACTGAAGCTTTCTTT. It codes for CASSSTGGWTEAFF.

Turning to this clonotype: At one boundary the junction diverges from the germline segment, which might be a read error. The V call is TRBV10-3, the J call TRBJ2-5, with TRBD2 matching over 13 bases. Germline V gives CDR1 ENHRY, CDR2 SYGVKD. This CDR3 contains 15 residues. The CDR3 sequence: CASSRTSGRGKTQYF. The CDR3 DNA reads TGTGCCAGCAGTCGGACTAGCGGGAGAGGGAAGACCCAGTACTTC.

The chain recombines TRBV10-3 with TRBJ2-7; 9 nucleotides line up with TRBD1. The CDR3 runs to 13 residues. V was clipped by 8 bases and J by 1 base; unmatched bases: 3. Germline CDR1 and CDR2: ENHRY and SYGVKD. The DNA of the CDR3 is TGTGCCATCGCCGGGACAGGGTCCTACGAGCAGTACTTC. Translated, it gives CAIAGTGSYEQYF.

This clonotype has a count of ten or more. The chain recombines TRBV25-1 with TRBJ2-7, with unresolved D. Trimming shortened V by 1 base and J by 2 bases, and 9 bases separated the two germline ends. This CDR3 comprises 14 residues. Germline loops: CDR1 MGHDK, CDR2 SYGVNS. The CDR3 sequence: CASSESTGTYEQYF. Here the CDR3 DNA reads TGTGCCAGCAGTGAATCGACCGGCACCTACGAGCAGTACTTC.

The V gene is TRBV18, the J gene TRBJ1-4; possible D gene TRBD1, 5 bases. The CDR3 has 15 amino acids. Germline V gene sequence: CDR1 KGHSH, CDR2 LQKENI. Deletions cut 8 bases from V and 0 bases from J, with 13 bases between. The CDR3 region has the DNA TGTGCCAGCCGAACCACAGGCGCAACTAATGAAAAACTGTTTTTT. Residues: CASRTTGATNEKLFF.

The V and J genes are TRBV15 and TRBJ2-7, with 8 bases fitting TRBD1. Losses at the gene ends were 4 bases for V and 2 bases for J; bases not matched to a gene: 7. Germline lookup yields CDR1 LNHNV and CDR2 YYDKDF (reference sequence). The CDR3 covers 15 residues. The CDR3 is CATSIQQGVAYEQYF. Here the CDR3 DNA reads TGTGCCACCAGCATCCAACAGGGGGTGGCCTACGAGCAGTACTTC.

Many counts were recorded for this clonotype. The chain recombines TRBV20-1 with TRBJ2-7; D is uncertain. The CDR3 is 14 residues long. The germline V gene has CDR1 DFQATT and CDR2 SNEGSKA (reference sequence). V lost 0 bases and J lost 0, with 9 bases in between. CDR3 nucleotide sequence: TGCAGTGCTAGAGATGTTGCCCACTCCTACGAGCAGTACTTC. It yields the protein CSARDVAHSYEQYF.

This clonotype was recorded many times. V and J are TRBV15 and TRBJ2-7, with 7 bases matching TRBD1. This CDR3 region has 12 residues. Germline V gene sequence: CDR1 LNHNV, CDR2 YYDKDF (reference sequence). With V trimmed by 9 bases and J by 0 bases, 2 bases remained unmatched. The CDR3 nucleotides are TGTGCCACGCGACAGGGCTCCTACGAGCAGTACTTC. It encodes CATRQGSYEQYF.

This clonotype appeared many times. The V call is TRBV7-9, the J call TRBJ1-1; D ambiguous. Trimming removed 1 base at V and 3 bases at J, with 18 bases between. CDR1 SEHNR and CDR2 FQNEAQ come from the germline V gene (reference sequence). This CDR3 spans 17 amino acids. The CDR3 protein is CASSLDWFWSEDTEAFF. The DNA for the CDR3 is TGTGCCAGCAGCTTAGACTGGTTTTGGTCCGAAGACACTGAAGCTTTCTTT.

Concerning this clonotype: A junction end diverges from the germline sequence, so it may reflect a read error. This sequence joins TRBV10-3 and TRBJ1-3; no clear D. This CDR3 contains 14 residues. Germline loops: CDR1 ENHRY, CDR2 SYGVKD. The CDR3 protein is CASSFVDSGNTIYF. The CDR3 DNA follows: TGTGCCAGCAGTTTTGTCGACTCTGGAAACACCATATATTTT.

For this clonotype: The junction differs from germline at one of its ends, possibly a read error. V is TRBV7-3 and J is TRBJ2-7, with a weak D call TRBD2 (5 bases). Germline V gene lookup returns CDR1 SGHTA and CDR2 FQGTGA. The CDR3 consists of 14 residues. The CDR3: CASSFRPNTGELYF. The CDR3 DNA follows: TGTGCCAGCAGCTTCCGACCGAACACCGGGGAGCTGTACTTC.

In this sample, this clonotype turned up many times. The chain employs TRBV20-1 and TRBJ1-4; D is unclear. This CDR3 has 14 residues. Germline V lookup: CDR1 DFQATT, CDR2 SNEGSKA (reference sequence). Trimming pared 2 bases from V and 0 bases from J, leaving 7 bases between. The CDR3 region has the DNA TGCAGTGCTAGACCCGGTACAACTAATGAAAAACTGTTTTTT. Protein sequence: CSARPGTTNEKLFF.

The J gene is TRBJ1-5, the V gene TRBV27; D is perhaps TRBD1 (5 bases). Germline-derived CDR1 and CDR2 are MNHEY and SMNVEV (reference sequence). Between the trimmed V and J ends, which lost 1 base and 5 bases, there was a span of 12 bases. The CDR3 consists of 15 residues. The chain's CDR3 is CASSLWGNGDQPQHF. The CDR3 nucleotides are TGTGCCAGCAGTTTATGGGGGAACGGGGATCAGCCCCAGCATTTT.

This clonotype appeared many times. The V gene is TRBV7-9, the J gene TRBJ1-1, with D possibly being TRBD1 (5 bases). The germline CDR1 and CDR2 sequences are SEHNR and FQNEAQ (reference sequence). This CDR3 region has 15 residues. V dropped 5 bases and J dropped 5 bases, with 18 bases sitting between them. CDR3: CASSMPTAMPTEAFF. The CDR3 bases are TGTGCCAGCAGCATGCCGACAGCCATGCCGACTGAAGCTTTCTTT.

The rearrangement links TRBV7-3 to TRBJ2-7; no clear D gene. The CDR3 length is 14 residues. The germline V gene encodes CDR1 SGHTA and CDR2 FQGTGA. With 7 bases removed from V and 2 bases from J, the gap between germline ends came to 15 bases. CDR3: CASTSTGQAYEQYF. CDR3 nucleotide sequence: TGTGCCAGCACCTCAACCGGGCAGGCCTACGAGCAGTACTTC.

This chain joins TRBV6-1 and TRBJ2-6; D is undetermined. The CDR3 is 14 residues long. The germline V and J ends were trimmed by 8 bases and 3 bases, with 11 bases remaining between them. The germline V gene has CDR1 MNHNS and CDR2 SASEGT. The CDR3 nucleotides are TGTGCCAGCGTTAGTTCTTATGGGGCCAACGTCCTGACTTTC. Amino acid sequence: CASVSSYGANVLTF.

Regarding this clonotype: One base away lies a much larger clone, so this may be a sequencing read error. Because the CDR3 is missing its conserved closing phenylalanine or tryptophan, this is likely a read error. This chain joins TRBV7-8 and TRBJ1-5; no reliable D call. Trimming cost V 5 bases and J 0 bases, with 11 bases left between them. This CDR3 has 15 amino acids. The V gene's germline CDR1 is SGHVS and CDR2 FQNEAQ. CDR3 nucleotide sequence: TGTGCCAGCAGCCCCCGAATCTTTAGCAATCAGCCCCAGCATTCT. This translates into CASSPRIFSNQPQHS.

This clonotype occurred many times. This chain links TRBV29-1 with TRBJ2-5, with D perhaps TRBD1 (5 bases). Germline CDR1 reads SQVTM; CDR2 reads ANQGSEA. The V end was cut by 5 bases, the J end by 6 bases, with 13 bases between. The CDR3 sequence is 12 residues long. The CDR3 sequence is CSVYGPGQTQYF. CDR3 bases: TGCAGCGTTTACGGACCAGGGCAGACCCAGTACTTC.